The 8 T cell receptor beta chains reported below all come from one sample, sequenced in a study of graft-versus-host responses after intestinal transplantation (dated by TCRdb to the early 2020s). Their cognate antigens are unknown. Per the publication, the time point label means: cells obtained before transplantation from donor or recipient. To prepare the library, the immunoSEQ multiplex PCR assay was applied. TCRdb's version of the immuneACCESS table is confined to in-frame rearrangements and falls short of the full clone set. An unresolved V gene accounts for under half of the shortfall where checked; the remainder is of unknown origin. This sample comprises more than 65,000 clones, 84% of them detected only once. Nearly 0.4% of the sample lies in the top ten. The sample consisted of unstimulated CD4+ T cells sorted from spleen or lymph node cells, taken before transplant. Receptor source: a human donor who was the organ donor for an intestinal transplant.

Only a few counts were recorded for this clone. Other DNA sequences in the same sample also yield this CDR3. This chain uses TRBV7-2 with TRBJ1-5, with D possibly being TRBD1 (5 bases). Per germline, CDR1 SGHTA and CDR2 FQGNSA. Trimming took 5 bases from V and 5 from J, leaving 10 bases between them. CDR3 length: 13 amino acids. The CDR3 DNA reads TGTGCCAGCAGCCCCCGGGGGGATCAGCCCCAGCATTTT. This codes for CASSPRGDQPQHF.

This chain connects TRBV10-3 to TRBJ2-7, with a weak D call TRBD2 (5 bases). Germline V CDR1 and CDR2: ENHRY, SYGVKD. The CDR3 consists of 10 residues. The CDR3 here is CAEDGYEQYV. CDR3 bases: TGTGCGGAGGACGGCTACGAGCAGTACGTC.

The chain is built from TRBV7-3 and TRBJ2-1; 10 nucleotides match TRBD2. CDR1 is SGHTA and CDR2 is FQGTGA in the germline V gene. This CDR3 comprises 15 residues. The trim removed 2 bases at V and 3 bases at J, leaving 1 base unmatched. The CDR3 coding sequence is TGTGCCAGCAGCTTAGCTAGCGGGGGCTACAATGAGCAGTTCTTC. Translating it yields CASSLASGGYNEQFF.

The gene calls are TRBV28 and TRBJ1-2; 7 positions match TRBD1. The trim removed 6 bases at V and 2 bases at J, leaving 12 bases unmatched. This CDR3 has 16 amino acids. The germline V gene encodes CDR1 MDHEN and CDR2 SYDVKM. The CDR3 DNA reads TGTGCCAGCAGGTCCCCGAGACAGGGAAGGAACTATGGCTACACCTTC. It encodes CASRSPRQGRNYGYTF.

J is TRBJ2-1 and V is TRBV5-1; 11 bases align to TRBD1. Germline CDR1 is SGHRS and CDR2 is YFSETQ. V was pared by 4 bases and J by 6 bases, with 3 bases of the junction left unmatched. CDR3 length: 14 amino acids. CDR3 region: CASSPGTGGNEQFF. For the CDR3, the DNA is TGCGCCAGCAGCCCCGGGACAGGGGGCAATGAGCAGTTCTTC.

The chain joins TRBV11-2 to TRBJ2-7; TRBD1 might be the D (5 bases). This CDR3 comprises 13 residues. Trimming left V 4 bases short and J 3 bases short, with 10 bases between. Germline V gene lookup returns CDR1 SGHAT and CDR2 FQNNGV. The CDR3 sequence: CASSSSRVYEQYV. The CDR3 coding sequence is TGTGCCAGCAGCTCTTCCAGGGTCTACGAGCAGTACGTC.

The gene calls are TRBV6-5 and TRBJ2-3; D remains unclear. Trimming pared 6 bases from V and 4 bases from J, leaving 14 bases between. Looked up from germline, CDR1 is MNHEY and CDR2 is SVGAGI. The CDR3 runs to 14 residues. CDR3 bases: TGTGCCAGCAGGCGCGGAGTTGTCGCAGATACGCAGTATTTT. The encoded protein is CASRRGVVADTQYF.

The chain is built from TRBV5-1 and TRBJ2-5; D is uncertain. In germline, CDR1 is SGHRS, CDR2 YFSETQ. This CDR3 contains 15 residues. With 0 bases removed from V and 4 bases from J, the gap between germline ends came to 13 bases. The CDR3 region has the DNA TGCGCCAGCAGCTTGGATTGGGCGCTGAGAGAGACCCAGTACTTC. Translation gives CASSLDWALRETQYF.